This is a list of T cell receptor beta chains from one sample in a study of shared clonotypes between healthy human individuals. Some clones are missing from TCRdb's copy, which holds only in-frame ones; the method was immunoSEQ multiplex PCR. The sample has about 680,000 clones; 60% to 75% are singletons. Input material: memory CD4+ T cells sorted from blood. These receptors all stem from a woman aged 25 to 39 in good health. Both conserved end residues are part of each CDR3. Fields, in order: J gene, D gene, clone size, V gene, CDR3 protein, CDR3 DNA. The D gene is left open where the match is weak. The size field is filled for only some rows; it gives once, few, many or a size class.

j_gene: TRBJ2-3
d_gene: TRBD2
abundance: .
v_gene: TRBV27
CDR3aa: CASSLLAGGRQYF
CDR3nt: TGTGCCAGCAGTTTACTAGCGGGAGGTCGGCAGTATTTT

j_gene: TRBJ2-3
d_gene: .
abundance: .
v_gene: TRBV6-1
CDR3aa: CASSERWGVTDTQYF
CDR3nt: TGTGCCAGCAGTGAAAGATGGGGCGTAACAGATACGCAGTATTTT

j_gene: TRBJ2-1
d_gene: .
abundance: .
v_gene: TRBV18
CDR3aa: CASSTDSYNEQFF
CDR3nt: TGTGCCAGCTCTACGGACAGCTACAATGAGCAGTTCTTC

j_gene: TRBJ2-1
d_gene: .
abundance: .
v_gene: TRBV5-1
CDR3aa: CASSPGNSYNEQFF
CDR3nt: TGCGCCAGCTCCCCTGGAAACTCCTACAATGAGCAGTTCTTC

j_gene: TRBJ2-7
d_gene: .
abundance: .
v_gene: TRBV11-2
CDR3aa: CASSLDRIYEQYF
CDR3nt: TGTGCCAGCAGCCTTGACAGGATCTACGAGCAGTACTTC

j_gene: TRBJ2-7
d_gene: .
abundance: .
v_gene: TRBV29-1
CDR3aa: CSIGTDAYEQYF
CDR3nt: TGCAGCATTGGGACGGACGCCTACGAGCAGTACTTC

j_gene: TRBJ2-3
d_gene: .
abundance: .
v_gene: TRBV7-7
CDR3aa: CASSPIQADTQYF
CDR3nt: TGTGCCAGCAGTCCCATCCAGGCAGATACGCAGTATTTT

j_gene: TRBJ2-1
d_gene: .
abundance: .
v_gene: TRBV4-1
CDR3aa: CASSQVSRVGLLF
CDR3nt: TGCGCCAGCAGCCAAGTTTCGCGGGTAGGATTACTCTTC

j_gene: TRBJ1-1
d_gene: TRBD1
abundance: .
v_gene: TRBV30
CDR3aa: CAWSVTGATEAFF
CDR3nt: TGTGCCTGGAGTGTAACAGGGGCGACTGAAGCTTTCTTT

j_gene: TRBJ2-7
d_gene: .
abundance: once
v_gene: TRBV7-2
CDR3aa: CASSLLSLVAHEQYF
CDR3nt: TGTGCCAGCAGCTTACTGTCACTAGTTGCCCACGAGCAGTACTTC

j_gene: TRBJ2-7
d_gene: .
abundance: few
v_gene: TRBV27
CDR3aa: CASSYTGFSYEQYF
CDR3nt: TGTGCCAGCAGCTACACAGGGTTTTCCTACGAGCAGTACTTC

j_gene: TRBJ1-4
d_gene: TRBD1
abundance: .
v_gene: TRBV19
CDR3aa: CASSPRTGDGEKLFF
CDR3nt: TGTGCCAGTAGCCCCCGGACAGGAGATGGTGAAAAACTGTTTTTT

j_gene: TRBJ2-3
d_gene: .
abundance: .
v_gene: TRBV7-9
CDR3aa: CASSPGVAETDTQYF
CDR3nt: TGTGCCAGCAGCCCCGGGGTAGCGGAGACAGATACGCAGTATTTT

j_gene: TRBJ2-7
d_gene: .
abundance: once
v_gene: TRBV7-2
CDR3aa: CASSSVAPREQYF
CDR3nt: TGTGCCAGCAGCTCAGTAGCGCCGCGCGAGCAGTACTTC

j_gene: TRBJ1-4
d_gene: TRBD1
abundance: .
v_gene: TRBV2
CDR3aa: CASGGTGSLSTNEKLFF
CDR3nt: TGTGCCAGCGGGGGGACAGGGTCCCTTTCAACTAATGAAAAACTGTTTTTT

j_gene: TRBJ2-7
d_gene: .
abundance: .
v_gene: TRBV4-2
CDR3aa: CASSLRGGRGEQYF
CDR3nt: TGTGCCAGCAGCCTCAGGGGGGGAAGGGGCGAGCAGTACTTC

j_gene: TRBJ1-1
d_gene: .
abundance: .
v_gene: TRBV28
CDR3aa: CASMGVNTEAFF
CDR3nt: TGTGCCAGCATGGGTGTGAACACTGAAGCTTTCTTT

j_gene: TRBJ1-1
d_gene: .
abundance: .
v_gene: TRBV10-1
CDR3aa: CASIEDGPNTEAFF
CDR3nt: TGCGCCAGCATTGAGGACGGGCCGAACACTGAAGCTTTCTTT

j_gene: TRBJ2-3
d_gene: TRBD2
abundance: .
v_gene: TRBV6-5
CDR3aa: CASSRGLAGQDTQYF
CDR3nt: TGTGCCAGCAGTCGAGGACTAGCGGGTCAAGATACGCAGTATTTT

j_gene: TRBJ2-3
d_gene: .
abundance: .
v_gene: TRBV4-1
CDR3aa: CASSQDLGAGTRTQYF
CDR3nt: TGCGCCAGCAGCCAAGATTTGGGGGCCGGTACCCGTACGCAGTATTTT

j_gene: TRBJ1-4
d_gene: .
abundance: .
v_gene: TRBV7-2
CDR3aa: CASSSTAVATNEKLFF
CDR3nt: TGTGCCAGCAGCTCCACGGCGGTAGCAACTAATGAAAAACTGTTTTTT

j_gene: TRBJ2-5
d_gene: .
abundance: few
v_gene: TRBV16
CDR3aa: CASSPQEETQYF
CDR3nt: TGTGCCAGCAGCCCCCAGGAGGAGACCCAGTACTTC

j_gene: TRBJ2-7
d_gene: .
abundance: .
v_gene: TRBV2
CDR3aa: CASSGYYEQYF
CDR3nt: TGTGCCAGCAGCGGATACTACGAGCAGTACTTC

j_gene: TRBJ2-1
d_gene: .
abundance: few
v_gene: TRBV11-2
CDR3aa: CASSPRYGLAHEQFF
CDR3nt: TGTGCCAGCAGCCCCCGTTACGGTCTAGCTCATGAGCAGTTCTTC

j_gene: TRBJ1-5
d_gene: .
abundance: once
v_gene: TRBV30
CDR3aa: CAWSVRDNQPQHF
CDR3nt: TGTGCCTGGAGTGTCCGGGACAATCAGCCCCAGCATTTT

j_gene: TRBJ2-1
d_gene: TRBD2
abundance: .
v_gene: TRBV4-1
CDR3aa: CASSQASGTSGNARRVVQFF
CDR3nt: TGCGCCAGCAGCCAAGCCAGTGGGACTAGCGGGAACGCCAGACGAGTGGTGCAGTTCTTC

j_gene: TRBJ2-7
d_gene: .
abundance: few
v_gene: TRBV10-3
CDR3aa: CAISESAEQYF
CDR3nt: TGTGCCATCAGTGAGTCGGCCGAGCAGTACTTC

j_gene: TRBJ1-1
d_gene: TRBD1
abundance: once
v_gene: TRBV29-1
CDR3aa: CSVYQGGMNTEAFF
CDR3nt: TGCAGCGTTTACCAGGGGGGAATGAACACTGAAGCTTTCTTT

j_gene: TRBJ2-7
d_gene: TRBD2
abundance: .
v_gene: TRBV4-1
CDR3aa: CASSQEKVAGRYEQYF
CDR3nt: TGCGCCAGCAGCCAAGAAAAGGTAGCGGGACGCTACGAGCAGTACTTC

j_gene: TRBJ2-1
d_gene: TRBD2
abundance: .
v_gene: TRBV6-1
CDR3aa: CASSEHHSGRAFF
CDR3nt: TGTGCCAGCAGTGAACATCATAGCGGGAGGGCGTTCTTC

j_gene: TRBJ1-5
d_gene: .
abundance: .
v_gene: TRBV28
CDR3aa: CASSTTAPLGNQPQHF
CDR3nt: TGTGCCAGCAGTACAACGGCCCCCCTGGGCAATCAGCCCCAGCATTTT

j_gene: TRBJ1-1
d_gene: TRBD1
abundance: few
v_gene: TRBV10-3
CDR3aa: CAIKAGTGDWGTEAFF
CDR3nt: TGTGCCATCAAAGCCGGGACAGGGGACTGGGGGACTGAAGCTTTCTTT

j_gene: TRBJ2-1
d_gene: .
abundance: once
v_gene: TRBV5-1
CDR3aa: CASSLAHGNEQFF
CDR3nt: TGCGCCAGCAGCTTGGCGCACGGCAATGAGCAGTTCTTC

j_gene: TRBJ2-3
d_gene: .
abundance: once
v_gene: TRBV5-1
CDR3aa: CASSLRQFTDTQYF
CDR3nt: TGCGCCAGCAGCTTGAGGCAATTCACAGATACGCAGTATTTT

j_gene: TRBJ2-7
d_gene: TRBD2
abundance: .
v_gene: TRBV5-1
CDR3aa: CASSRELATYEQYF
CDR3nt: TGCGCCAGCAGTCGGGAACTAGCGACCTACGAGCAGTACTTC

j_gene: TRBJ1-1
d_gene: .
abundance: few
v_gene: TRBV28
CDR3aa: CASMGRATEPLEAFF
CDR3nt: TGTGCCAGCATGGGGCGGGCCACCGAACCTCTTGAAGCTTTCTTT

j_gene: TRBJ2-1
d_gene: TRBD2
abundance: .
v_gene: TRBV5-1
CDR3aa: CASSPTGAGGGYNEQFF
CDR3nt: TGCGCCAGCAGCCCAACGGGAGCGGGAGGCGGGTACAATGAGCAGTTCTTC

j_gene: TRBJ1-1
d_gene: .
abundance: .
v_gene: TRBV5-1
CDR3aa: CASSLVSGLESEAFF
CDR3nt: TGCGCCAGCAGCTTGGTTTCGGGGTTGGAGTCTGAAGCTTTCTTT